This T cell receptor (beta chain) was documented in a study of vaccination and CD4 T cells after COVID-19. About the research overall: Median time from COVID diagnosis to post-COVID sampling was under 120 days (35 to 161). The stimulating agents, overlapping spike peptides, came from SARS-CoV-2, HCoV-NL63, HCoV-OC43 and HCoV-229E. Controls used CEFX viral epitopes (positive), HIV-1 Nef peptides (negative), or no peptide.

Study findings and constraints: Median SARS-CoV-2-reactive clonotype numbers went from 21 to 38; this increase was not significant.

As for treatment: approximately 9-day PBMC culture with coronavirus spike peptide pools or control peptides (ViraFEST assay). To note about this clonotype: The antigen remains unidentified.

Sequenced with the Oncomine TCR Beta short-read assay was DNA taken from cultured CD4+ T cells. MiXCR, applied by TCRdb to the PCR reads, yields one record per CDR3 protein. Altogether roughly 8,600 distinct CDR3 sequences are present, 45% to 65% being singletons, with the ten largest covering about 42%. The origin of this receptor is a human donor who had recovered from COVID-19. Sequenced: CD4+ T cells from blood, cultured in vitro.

Here the CDR3 DNA reads TGTGCCAGCAGTGGCCAAACAGGGGAGGCGCAGTTCTTC. It specifies CASSGQTGEAQFF. The chain joins TRBV6-4 to TRBJ2-1; D might be TRBD1 (7 bases). The CDR3 runs 13 residues. V was trimmed by 4 bases and J by 12 bases, leaving 16 bases between them. CDR1 MRHNA and CDR2 SNTAGT come from the germline V gene.